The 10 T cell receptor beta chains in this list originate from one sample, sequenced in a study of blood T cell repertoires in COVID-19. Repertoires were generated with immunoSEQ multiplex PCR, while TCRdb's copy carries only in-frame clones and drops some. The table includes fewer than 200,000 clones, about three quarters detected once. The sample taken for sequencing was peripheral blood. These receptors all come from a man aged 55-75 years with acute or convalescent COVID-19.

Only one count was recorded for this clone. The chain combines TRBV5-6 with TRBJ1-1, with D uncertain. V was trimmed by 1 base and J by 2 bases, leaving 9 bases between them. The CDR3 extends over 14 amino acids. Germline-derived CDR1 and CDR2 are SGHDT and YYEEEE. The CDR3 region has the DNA TGTGCCAGCAGCTTGACCAGGATAAACACTGAAGCTTTCTTT. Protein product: CASSLTRINTEAFF.

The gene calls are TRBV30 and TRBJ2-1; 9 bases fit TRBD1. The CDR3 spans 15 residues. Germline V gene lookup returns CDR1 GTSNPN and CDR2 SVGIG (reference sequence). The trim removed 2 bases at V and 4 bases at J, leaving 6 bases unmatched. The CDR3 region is CAWSLTGGSYNEQFF. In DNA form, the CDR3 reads TGTGCCTGGAGTTTGACAGGGGGTTCATACAATGAGCAGTTCTTC.

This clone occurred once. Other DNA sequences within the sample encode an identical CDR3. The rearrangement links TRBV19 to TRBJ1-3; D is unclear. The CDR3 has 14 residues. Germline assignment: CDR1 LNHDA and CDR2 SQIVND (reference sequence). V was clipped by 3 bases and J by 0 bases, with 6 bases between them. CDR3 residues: CASSIGSSGNTIYF. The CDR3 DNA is TGTGCCAGTAGTATTGGTAGCTCTGGAAACACCATATATTTT.

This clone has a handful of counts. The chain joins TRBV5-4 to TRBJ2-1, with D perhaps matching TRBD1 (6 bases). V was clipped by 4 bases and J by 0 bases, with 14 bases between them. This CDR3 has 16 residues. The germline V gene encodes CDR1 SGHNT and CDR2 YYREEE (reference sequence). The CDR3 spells CASSGDRSSSYNEQFF. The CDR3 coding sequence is TGTGCCAGCAGCGGAGACAGGTCTAGCTCCTACAATGAGCAGTTCTTC. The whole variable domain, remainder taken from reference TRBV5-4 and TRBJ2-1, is ETGVTQSPTHLIKTRGQQVTLRCSSQSGHNTVSWYQQALGQGPQFIFQYYREEENGRGNFPPRFSGLQFPNYSSELNVNALELDDSALYLCASSGDRSSSYNEQFFGPGTRLTVL.

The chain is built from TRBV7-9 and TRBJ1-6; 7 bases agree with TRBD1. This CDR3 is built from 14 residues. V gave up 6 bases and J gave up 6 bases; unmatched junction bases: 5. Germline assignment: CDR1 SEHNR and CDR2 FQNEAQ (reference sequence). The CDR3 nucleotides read TGTGCCAGCAGGCCCGACAGGGCTAATTCACCCCTCCACTTT. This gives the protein CASRPDRANSPLHF.

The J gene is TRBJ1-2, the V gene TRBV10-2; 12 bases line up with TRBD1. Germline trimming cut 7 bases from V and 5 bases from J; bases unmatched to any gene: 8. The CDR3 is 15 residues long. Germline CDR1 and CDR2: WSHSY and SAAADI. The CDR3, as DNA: TGCGCCAGCATTCCGGGACAGGGGGCGCAGTATGGCTACACCTTC. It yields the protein CASIPGQGAQYGYTF.

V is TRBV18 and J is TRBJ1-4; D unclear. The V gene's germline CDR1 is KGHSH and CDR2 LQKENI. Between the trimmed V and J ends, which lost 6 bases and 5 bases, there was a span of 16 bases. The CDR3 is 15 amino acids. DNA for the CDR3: TGTGCCAGCTCTATAACCGGGAACGCAAATGAAAAACTGTTTTTT. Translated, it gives CASSITGNANEKLFF.

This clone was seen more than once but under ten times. CDR3 nucleotides: TGTGCCAGCAGTTCAGCGGGGACTACTAAGCGAGTCACCGGGGAGCTGTTTTTT. Amino acid sequence: CASSSAGTTKRVTGELFF. The chain links TRBV7-8 to TRBJ2-2, with 7 bases identical to TRBD2. Germline assignment: CDR1 SGHVS and CDR2 FQNEAQ. CDR3 length equals 18 residues. J lost 4 bases, V lost 6 bases, and 17 bases had no gene match. Full variable domain (outside the CDR3, taken from reference TRBV7-8 and TRBJ2-2): GAGVSQSPRYKVAKRGQDVALRCDPISGHVSLFWYQQALGQGPEFLTYFQNEAQLDKSGLPSDRFFAERPEGSVSTLKIQRTQQEDSAVYLCASSSAGTTKRVTGELFFGEGSRLTVL.

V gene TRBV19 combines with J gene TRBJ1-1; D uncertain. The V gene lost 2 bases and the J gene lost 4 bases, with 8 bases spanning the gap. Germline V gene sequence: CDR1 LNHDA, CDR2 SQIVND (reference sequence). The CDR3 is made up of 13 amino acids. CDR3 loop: CASSIPGSTEAFF. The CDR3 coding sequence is TGTGCCAGTAGTATACCGGGGAGCACTGAAGCTTTCTTT.

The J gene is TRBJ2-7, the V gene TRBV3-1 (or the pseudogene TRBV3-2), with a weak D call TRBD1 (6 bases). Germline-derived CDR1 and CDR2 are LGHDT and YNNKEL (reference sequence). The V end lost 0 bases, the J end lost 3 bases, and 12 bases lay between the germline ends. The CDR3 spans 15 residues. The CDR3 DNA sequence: TGTGCCAGCAGCCAAGATGGCGGCAGGGGCTACGAGCAGTACTTC. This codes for CASSQDGGRGYEQYF.